The present TCR beta chain was sequenced within a study of cytomegalovirus exposure and HLA in healthy donors. Study results and limitations: Researchers reported in a later analysis that common viral pathogens appeared linked to several top clusters.

V gave up 0 bases and J gave up 2 bases; unmatched junction bases: 13. The CDR3 is 18 residues long. The V gene's germline CDR1 is SGHRS and CDR2 YFSETQ. Of note for this clone: Its antigen is not identified.

It was with 60 Vbeta and 13 Jbeta primers that the PCR ran. Clones were read by immunoSEQ multiplex PCR, and TCRdb kept only the in-frame ones, dropping some. The sample has 130,000 or so clones, around 83% seen once. This receptor was identified in a woman aged 18 to 35 in good health and CMV-seropositive. The sequenced sample consisted of PBMCs. The rearrangement uses TRBV5-1 and TRBJ2-7; TRBD1 matches 8 bases. The CDR3 nucleotides are TGCGCCAGCAGCTTGGATGAGTTCACCCAGGGGGCTCCCTACGAGCAGTACTTC. This codes for CASSLDEFTQGAPYEQYF.